Sequencing of this TCR beta chain was carried out in a study of shared clonotypes between healthy human individuals. Assay: immunoSEQ multiplex PCR; the TCRdb copy retains only in-frame clones and omits some. The sample has millions of clones; roughly 94% are singletons. Positively selected for CCR7, the CD45RO-negative cells used as naive CD8 cells excluded terminally differentiated effector memory CD45RA+ cells. This clone was found a few times. Sequences were obtained from naive CD8+ T cells sorted from blood. This TCR came from a young man in good health.

The chain's CDR3 is CAWSLRGLKDTQYF. CDR3 nucleotide sequence: TGTGCCTGGAGCCTCAGGGGGCTGAAAGATACGCAGTATTTT. V usage is TRBV30 and J usage is TRBJ2-3; 8 bases map to TRBD1. Germline V lookup: CDR1 GTSNPN, CDR2 SVGIG (reference sequence). The CDR3 totals 14 residues. V lost 3 bases to trimming and J lost 5 bases; unmatched junction nucleotides: 7.